This passage covers 9 T cell receptor beta chains from one sample sequenced in a study of T cells in localized non-small cell lung cancer (TCRdb year 2020). The library was made by the immunoSEQ multiplex PCR assay. TCRdb took over this immuneACCESS table, retaining in-frame rearrangements with V and J assigned. Such tables are incomplete; in checked studies, under half of the missing clones stem from an unresolved V gene, and the remainder is unexplained. Within this sample are 1,300 to 1,500 clones, with 30% of them counted one time only. About 9% of the sample rests with the top ten. Sequencing was performed on lung tumor tissue, taken before any cancer treatment. The receptors stem from a male donor aged 60 or over with stage II squamous cell lung carcinoma.

The chain links TRBV19 to TRBJ1-6, with 7 bases that match TRBD1. This CDR3 comprises 15 residues. V was pared by 5 bases and J by 8 bases, with 9 bases of the junction left unmatched. Germline assignment: CDR1 LNHDA and CDR2 SQIVND (reference sequence). CDR3 nucleotides: TGTGCCAGTAGTCGGTCCTCTACAGGGGATTCACCCCTCCACTTT. Its protein product is CASSRSSTGDSPLHF.

This clone showed up just a few times. The chain links TRBV9 to TRBJ2-7; D gene unclear. The V end was cut by 6 bases, the J end by 5 bases, with 21 bases between. The CDR3 sequence is 15 residues long. Germline V lookup: CDR1 SGDLS, CDR2 YYNGEE. The CDR3 sequence: CASTNQSPVLNEQYF. In DNA, the CDR3 is TGTGCCAGCACCAACCAATCCCCCGTCCTTAACGAGCAGTACTTC.

The V call is TRBV9, the J call TRBJ2-2; no firm D call. The germline V and J ends were trimmed by 0 bases and 7 bases, with 4 bases remaining between them. The length of the CDR3 is 12 residues. CDR1 and CDR2 (germline): SGDLS, YYNGEE. CDR3 sequence reads: CASSVDVGELFF. The DNA of the CDR3 is TGTGCCAGCAGCGTAGATGTCGGGGAGCTGTTTTTT.

The chain uses TRBV5-1 and TRBJ1-4, with D uncertain. The germline V gene encodes CDR1 SGHRS and CDR2 YFSETQ. V was clipped by 0 bases and J by 4 bases, with 7 bases between them. The CDR3 is 14 amino acids. The CDR3 here is CASSLDGFNEKLFF. For the CDR3, the DNA is TGCGCCAGCAGCTTGGACGGCTTTAATGAAAAACTGTTTTTT.

The chain recombines TRBV14 with TRBJ2-1, with 8 bases aligning to TRBD1. CDR1 and CDR2 from the germline V gene are SGHDN and FVKESK. The CDR3 runs to 14 residues. V trimming: 4 bases; J trimming: 6 bases; junction bases outside the gene matches: 5. The CDR3 DNA follows: TGTGCCAGCAGCCTCCAGGGGGCCGGCAATGAGCAGTTCTTC. Its translation: CASSLQGAGNEQFF.

The rearrangement links TRBV6-7 to TRBJ2-1; D is uncertain. TRBV6-7 is treated as an ORF (open reading frame) with a function not yet certain. This CDR3 has 15 residues. Trimming removed 6 bases from V and 7 bases from J, with 19 bases in between. DNA of the CDR3: TGTGCCAGCAGCCCCCAATGGCTCGGTGGGAATGAGCAGTTCTTC. This codes for CASSPQWLGGNEQFF.

The CDR3 loop is CATSRDPPGLTSTDTQYF. CDR3 sequence (DNA): TGTGCCACCAGCAGAGATCCCCCGGGGCTTACTAGCACAGATACGCAGTATTTT. The chain employs TRBV15 and TRBJ2-3; TRBD1 or TRBD2 may be the D gene (5 bases each). The CDR3 runs to 18 residues. Germline values: CDR1 LNHNV, CDR2 YYDKDF (reference sequence). Deletions cut 0 bases from V and 0 bases from J, with 16 bases between.

In its sample, this clone is medium-sized. V is TRBV7-8 and J is TRBJ1-1; D call uncertain. Per germline, CDR1 SGHVS and CDR2 FQNEAQ. With 0 bases removed from V and 0 bases from J, the gap between germline ends came to 2 bases. The CDR3 loop spans 13 amino acids. CDR3 in DNA: TGTGCCAGCAGCTTAGCACTGAACACTGAAGCTTTCTTT. It yields the protein CASSLALNTEAFF.

This clone was seen more than once but under ten times. The chain recombines TRBV6-8 with TRBJ1-2; the D is unclear. The CDR3 extends over 14 amino acids. CDR1 is MNHGY and CDR2 is SAAAGT in the germline V gene. With 4 bases removed from V and 3 bases from J, the gap between germline ends came to 12 bases. CDR3 sequence reads: CASSSISGYYGYTF. The CDR3 DNA reads as TGTGCCAGCAGTTCCATTTCGGGATACTATGGCTACACCTTC.